These 28 T cell receptor beta chains were sequenced from one sample in a study of blood T cells in healthy people across ages. Then a second PCR, running about 6 to 11 cycles, was carried out with a sample-barcoded 5' primer and a J-beta primer mix. TCRdb recomputed calls from the 5' RACE reads with MiXCR, one row per CDR3 protein. The sample has about 840,000 distinct CDR3 sequences; under 35% are singletons. The sample also formed part of further work on T cells of mothers and their children.

Material for sequencing was blood. Receptors originate from a woman aged 40 to 49 in good health.

This clonotype was counted a few times. The rearrangement uses TRBV4-3 and TRBJ2-3; D tentatively reads TRBD1 or TRBD2 (5 bases each). The CDR3 spans 16 residues. The germline V and J ends were trimmed by 4 bases and 4 bases, with 18 bases remaining between them. Germline loops: CDR1 LGHNA, CDR2 YSLEER. The CDR3 sequence is CASSPSGAGEPDTQYF. The CDR3 nucleotides are TGCGCCAGCAGCCCCTCCGGGGCGGGTGAGCCAGATACGCAGTATTTT.

The chain combines TRBV6-2 or TRBV6-3 with TRBJ2-1; 9 nucleotides line up with TRBD1. CDR1 is MNHEY, CDR2 SVGEGT, per germline. V was clipped by 4 bases and J by 8 bases; unmatched bases: 6. The CDR3 totals 14 residues. The CDR3 reads CASSWGTGRDEQFF. CDR3 DNA: TGTGCCAGCAGTTGGGGGACAGGGAGGGATGAGCAGTTCTTC.

J is TRBJ1-2 and V is TRBV20-1, with TRBD1 as a possible D gene (6 bases). Germline-derived CDR1 and CDR2 are DFQATT and SNEGSKA (reference sequence). V lost 6 bases, J lost 1 base, and 9 bases lay in between. The CDR3 has 12 amino acids. CDR3 sequence (DNA): TGCAGTGCGTGGGACAATAACTATGGCTACACCTTC. It translates to CSAWDNNYGYTF.

The DNA for the CDR3 is TGTGCCAGCACCCTCGCGGGTGGGGTCACTGAAGCTTTCTTT. It yields the protein CASTLAGGVTEAFF. J is TRBJ1-1 and V is TRBV6-1; D is ambiguous. V dropped 7 bases and J dropped 4 bases, with 16 bases sitting between them. Germline CDR1 is MNHNS and CDR2 is SASEGT. The CDR3 runs 14 residues.

This clonotype was counted a single time. The chain joins TRBV5-6 to TRBJ2-2, with a possible D match to TRBD2 (5 bases). This CDR3 spans 15 amino acids. The V end was cut by 1 base, the J end by 1 base, with 8 bases between. Germline CDR1 is SGHDT and CDR2 is YYEEEE. This chain's CDR3 is CASSLRGVNTGELFF. The CDR3 nucleotides read TGTGCCAGCAGCTTGCGGGGTGTGAACACCGGGGAGCTGTTTTTT.

A few counts support this clonotype. The chain carries TRBV19 and TRBJ1-6; 10 bases are a match to TRBD1. The CDR3 is 14 residues long. The V gene end was trimmed by 5 bases and the J gene end by 10 bases; junction bases not matched to a gene: 5. Germline CDR1 is LNHDA and CDR2 is SQIVND (reference sequence). Written as DNA, the CDR3 is TGTGCCAGTAGTTCGACAGGGGGCTGGTCACCCCTCCACTTT. Its protein product is CASSSTGGWSPLHF.

This clonotype has just a few counts. The chain uses TRBV7-2 and TRBJ1-2, with D possibly TRBD1 on 5 matching bases. The V end was cut by 1 base, the J end by 8 bases, with 14 bases between. The CDR3 has 14 residues. Germline CDR1 reads SGHTA; CDR2 reads FQGNSA. The CDR3 here is CASSLGGDSLGYTF. The CDR3 DNA reads TGTGCCAGCAGCTTAGGTGGGGACTCGTTGGGCTACACCTTC.

This clonotype was recorded at least ten times. The rearrangement links TRBV7-9 to TRBJ2-1; the D is unclear. The CDR3 has 11 residues. Germline V gene lookup returns CDR1 SEHNR and CDR2 FQNEAQ (reference sequence). V lost 10 bases and J 2 bases, leaving 6 bases between the germline ends. The CDR3 coding sequence is TGTGCCACGGGCACCTACAATGAGCAGTTCTTC. It translates to CATGTYNEQFF.

This clonotype has only a few counts. This chain uses TRBV7-3 with TRBJ2-3; 10 bases line up with TRBD2. CDR3 length equals 15 residues. Trimming at V came to 1 base and at J to 5 bases, leaving 3 bases not matched to a gene. Germline V gene data show CDR1 as SGHTA and CDR2 as FQGTGA. This chain's CDR3 is CASSLNSGGRDTQYF. As DNA, the CDR3 is TGTGCCAGCAGCTTAAATAGCGGGGGGCGAGATACGCAGTATTTT.

The chain links TRBV14 to TRBJ2-1, with unresolved D. V was clipped by 2 bases and J by 2 bases, with 10 bases between them. The CDR3 spans 15 residues. Germline-derived CDR1 and CDR2 are SGHDN and FVKESK. The CDR3 spells CASSQRQLTYNEQFF. CDR3 nucleotide sequence: TGTGCCAGCAGCCAAAGGCAGCTGACCTACAATGAGCAGTTCTTC.

The chain has TRBV5-1 and TRBJ2-7, with TRBD1 identical over 7 bases. V dropped 5 bases and J dropped 1; count of bases not matched to a gene: 6. The CDR3 has 14 amino acids. Germline V CDR1 and CDR2: SGHRS, YFSETQ. The CDR3 is CASSRDSRSYEQYF. CDR3 nucleotide sequence: TGCGCCAGCAGTCGGGACAGCCGGTCCTACGAGCAGTACTTC.

Regarding this clonotype: An end of the junction differs from the germline gene, which may be a read error. V usage is TRBV16 and J usage is TRBJ2-7, with TRBD2 as a possible D gene (6 bases). Germline-derived CDR1 and CDR2 are KGHSY and FQNENV. The length of the CDR3 is 14 residues. CDR3: CAGSQSGASYEQYF. The CDR3 region has the DNA TGTGCCGGCAGCCAATCGGGAGCGTCCTACGAGCAGTACTTC.

V is TRBV6-2 or TRBV6-3 and J is TRBJ1-5; no clear D gene. V shed 2 bases and J shed 7 bases, with 6 bases lying between them. The CDR3 extends over 12 amino acids. In germline, CDR1 is MNHEY, CDR2 SVGEGT. The CDR3 region is CASSYLSQPQHF. The CDR3 DNA sequence: TGTGCCAGCAGTTACCTCAGCCAGCCCCAGCATTTT.

This clonotype came up many times. This chain uses TRBV7-3 with TRBJ2-5; D is undetermined. V lost 3 bases to trimming and J lost 7 bases, with 15 bases between them. The CDR3 contains 14 residues. CDR1 and CDR2 from the germline V gene are SGHTA and FQGTGA. CDR3 loop: CASSFDGVLGTQYF. The CDR3 nucleotides are TGTGCCAGCAGCTTTGATGGAGTTCTTGGGACCCAGTACTTC. The full variable domain, completed using reference TRBV7-3 and TRBJ2-5, is GAGVSQTPSNKVTEKGKYVELRCDPISGHTALYWYRQSLGQGPEFLIYFQGTGAADDSGLPNDRFFAVRPEGSVSTLKIQRTERGDSAVYLCASSFDGVLGTQYFGPGTRLLVL.

This clonotype was counted a few times. For the CDR3, the DNA is TGTGCCACCAGACTAGCGGGAGGAGAGACCCAGTACTTC. This encodes CATRLAGGETQYF. The chain carries TRBV11-2 and TRBJ2-5; 13 bases fit TRBD2. Per germline, CDR1 SGHAT and CDR2 FQNNGV. This CDR3 is 13 amino acids long. The ends lost 10 bases at V and 4 bases at J; junction bases unmatched: 3.

The V call is TRBV30, the J call TRBJ2-1, with a possible D match to TRBD1 (6 bases). V lost 4 bases and J lost 10, with 20 bases in between. CDR1 is GTSNPN, CDR2 SVGIG, per germline (reference sequence). CDR3 length equals 14 residues. Here the CDR3 DNA reads TGTGCCTGGATGCCAGAACAGGGAAACTACGAGCAGTTCTTC. Residues: CAWMPEQGNYEQFF.

This clonotype was counted a few times. The V gene is TRBV28, the J gene TRBJ2-1, with D tentatively TRBD2 (6 bases). Trimming removed 1 base at V and 6 bases at J, with 10 bases between. This CDR3 comprises 14 residues. Germline CDR1 and CDR2: MDHEN and SYDVKM. The CDR3 DNA is TGTGCCAGCAGTTTATCTGACGGGGGCAATGAGCAGTTCTTC. Its protein is CASSLSDGGNEQFF.

V gene TRBV7-6 combines with J gene TRBJ2-5; 7 positions match TRBD1. V shed 5 bases and J 1 base; nucleotides not matched to a gene: 4. Germline CDR1 and CDR2: SGHVS and FNYEAQ. The CDR3 is 14 amino acids. The CDR3 nucleotides are TGTGCCAGCAGCGTAGACAGGGTCCAAGAGACCCAGTACTTC. Residues: CASSVDRVQETQYF. Looking up the rest from reference TRBV7-6 and TRBJ2-5 gives the full variable domain: GAGVSQSPRYKVTKRGQDVALRCDPISGHVSLYWYRQALGQGPEFLTYFNYEAQQDKSGLPNDRFSAERPEGSISTLTIQRTEQRDSAMYRCASSVDRVQETQYFGPGTRLLVL.

This clonotype was recorded at least ten times. The junction departs from germline at one end; a sequencing error may be responsible. The genes are TRBV15 and TRBJ1-5, with 7 bases matching TRBD1. CDR3 length equals 12 residues. Germline CDR1 and CDR2: LNHNV and YYDKDF (reference sequence). The CDR3 is CSTGAGDQPQHF. As DNA, the CDR3 is TGTTCCACAGGGGCGGGAGATCAGCCCCAGCATTTT.

This clonotype was recorded a few times. The chain combines TRBV7-9 with TRBJ1-1; no reliable D call. Germline-derived CDR1 and CDR2 are SEHNR and FQNEAQ (reference sequence). The CDR3 extends over 14 amino acids. V lost 2 bases to trimming and J lost 6 bases, with 13 bases between them. The CDR3 sequence is CASSLRMTEAEAFF. The CDR3 nucleotides are TGTGCCAGCAGCTTAAGGATGACGGAGGCTGAAGCTTTCTTT.

This clonotype was seen only a few times. The V and J genes are TRBV7-9 and TRBJ1-1; weak D call: TRBD1 (5 bases). The V gene's germline CDR1 is SEHNR and CDR2 FQNEAQ (reference sequence). V lost 0 bases and J 11 bases, leaving 16 bases between the germline ends. The CDR3 covers 14 residues. CDR3 sequence reads: CASSLAGQARGAFF. The DNA of the CDR3 is TGTGCCAGCAGCTTAGCGGGCCAGGCTCGGGGGGCTTTCTTT.

The gene calls are TRBV7-9 and TRBJ2-3; no definite D call. Germline V lookup: CDR1 SEHNR, CDR2 FQNEAQ (reference sequence). V dropped 6 bases and J dropped 5 bases, with 6 bases sitting between them. CDR3 length equals 11 residues. This CDR3 reads CASRGGDTQYF. CDR3 DNA: TGTGCCAGCAGGGGTGGAGATACGCAGTATTTT.

This clonotype was seen at least ten times. The chain uses TRBV28 and TRBJ1-5, with 7 bases fitting TRBD1. This CDR3 comprises 17 residues. V lost 4 bases, J lost 0 bases, and 9 bases stayed unmatched. CDR1 and CDR2 (germline): MDHEN, SYDVKM. As DNA, the CDR3 is TGTGCCAGCAGTTCTTACAGGGGCCAAAGTAGCAATCAGCCCCAGCATTTT. It encodes CASSSYRGQSSNQPQHF.

In this sample, this clonotype turned up a few times. This rearrangement joins TRBV7-9 to TRBJ2-2; 8 bases match TRBD1. Trimming at V came to 5 bases and at J to 4 bases, leaving 9 bases not matched to a gene. The CDR3 covers 16 residues. The germline V gene encodes CDR1 SEHNR and CDR2 FQNEAQ (reference sequence). In DNA, the CDR3 is TGTGCCAGCAGCAAACTCCGGGACAGGCTCACCGGGGAGCTGTTTTTT. This sequence encodes CASSKLRDRLTGELFF.

This clonotype was counted between two and nine times. The V call is TRBV6-1, the J call TRBJ2-4; TRBD1 or TRBD2 may be the D gene (6 bases each). The CDR3 consists of 16 residues. Germline V gives CDR1 MNHNS, CDR2 SASEGT. V gave up 4 bases and J gave up 7 bases, with 20 bases separating them. The DNA for the CDR3 is TGTGCCAGCAGTGGGACCGGTGGGGGGCTTTGGAACATTCAGTACTTC. This translates into CASSGTGGGLWNIQYF.

The table lists this clonotype with many counts. V usage is TRBV14 and J usage is TRBJ2-3, with unresolved D. V shed 4 bases and J shed 6 bases, with 8 bases lying between them. Germline lookup yields CDR1 SGHDN and CDR2 FVKESK. The CDR3 consists of 12 residues. Here the CDR3 reads CASSPIRDTQYF. For the CDR3, the DNA is TGTGCCAGCAGCCCGATAAGGGATACGCAGTATTTT.

The chain links TRBV29-1 to TRBJ1-1, with 7 bases fitting TRBD1. CDR3 length: 13 residues. V shed 7 bases, J shed 5 bases, and the junction held 10 bases outside the gene matches. CDR1 SQVTM and CDR2 ANQGSEA come from the germline V gene. CDR3 residues: CSASRAGGTEAFF. The CDR3 nucleotides read TGCAGCGCTTCCCGCGCAGGGGGAACTGAAGCTTTCTTT.

A remark on this clonotype: Relative to the germline gene, one junction end is altered; a read error may explain this. The V call is TRBV28, the J call TRBJ1-2, with D possibly matching TRBD1 (6 bases). Germline V gene lookup returns CDR1 MDHEN and CDR2 SYDVKM. This CDR3 spans 16 amino acids. CDR3 region: CASSYPVGTPNYDYTF. CDR3 DNA sequence: TGTGCCAGCAGTTACCCCGTAGGGACACCTAACTATGACTACACCTTC.